These T cell receptor beta chains were read from a single sample in a study of CD8 T cells in Susac syndrome. A single record per CDR3 protein comes from TCRdb applying MiXCR to the immunoSEQ multiplex PCR reads. The table has about 69,000 distinct CDR3 sequences, around 95% seen once; the top ten hold 0.2% to 0.25%. The sample was CD8+ T cells from PBMCs. The receptors stem from a human donor in good health. Both conserved end residues are part of each CDR3.

V gene: TRBV7-2
J gene: TRBJ1-1
CDR3 protein: CASSLTGPAEVAFF

V gene: TRBV5-4
J gene: TRBJ2-3
CDR3 protein: CASKPGLAGSSADTQYF

V gene: TRBV4-1
J gene: TRBJ2-7
CDR3 protein: CASSQKQGAVYEQYF

V gene: TRBV13
J gene: TRBJ1-2
CDR3 protein: CASSLEADLSLYGYTF

V gene: TRBV15
J gene: TRBJ2-2
CDR3 protein: CATSRETGPNGGRELFF

V gene: TRBV7-9
J gene: TRBJ2-6
CDR3 protein: CASSLFPGAGANVLTF

V gene: TRBV27
J gene: TRBJ2-1
CDR3 protein: CASSFGTGPVNEQFF

V gene: TRBV7-9
J gene: TRBJ2-7
CDR3 protein: CASSSSTGNAYEQYF

V gene: TRBV4-3
J gene: TRBJ1-3
CDR3 protein: CASSQDRSGAGNTIYF

V gene: TRBV19
J gene: TRBJ1-5
CDR3 protein: CASSINPSNQPQHF

V gene: TRBV13
J gene: TRBJ2-5
CDR3 protein: CASSASGLETQYF

V gene: TRBV7-9
J gene: TRBJ1-1
CDR3 protein: CASSSPGRTEAFF

V gene: TRBV27
J gene: TRBJ2-3
CDR3 protein: CASSTGLAGGLRTDTQYF

V gene: TRBV5-1
J gene: TRBJ1-5
CDR3 protein: CASSLDGVPGNQPQHF

V gene: TRBV5-1
J gene: TRBJ2-2
CDR3 protein: CASSLAWLAGNTGELFF

V gene: TRBV7-9
J gene: TRBJ2-5
CDR3 protein: CASSLTGRGETQYF

V gene: TRBV6-2/TRBV6-3
J gene: TRBJ2-2
CDR3 protein: CASSYGGTGELFF

V gene: TRBV6-5
J gene: TRBJ1-1
CDR3 protein: CASSYSKGEAFF

V gene: TRBV7-6
J gene: TRBJ2-1
CDR3 protein: CASSPAGAYNEQFF

V gene: TRBV4-1
J gene: TRBJ2-5
CDR3 protein: CASSQLGNPADLQYF

V gene: TRBV29-1
J gene: TRBJ1-2
CDR3 protein: CSVPGGTATFYTF

V gene: TRBV7-9
J gene: TRBJ2-5
CDR3 protein: CASSLGPSGGETQYF

V gene: TRBV27
J gene: TRBJ2-7
CDR3 protein: CASSFAGDSSYEQYF

V gene: TRBV29-1
J gene: TRBJ1-2
CDR3 protein: CSVDDYSGGDYGYTF

V gene: TRBV27
J gene: TRBJ2-1
CDR3 protein: CASSSRAGGEQFF

V gene: TRBV7-9
J gene: TRBJ2-1
CDR3 protein: CASSGVGTPSGNEQFF

V gene: TRBV7-9
J gene: TRBJ1-2
CDR3 protein: CASSLAAPGGGTGYTF

V gene: TRBV27
J gene: TRBJ1-2
CDR3 protein: CASRPLSGQGSYGYTF

V gene: TRBV7-9
J gene: TRBJ2-7
CDR3 protein: CASSLGEGGALYDEQYF

V gene: TRBV28
J gene: TRBJ1-3
CDR3 protein: CASSDHLGNTIYF

V gene: TRBV7-2
J gene: TRBJ2-3
CDR3 protein: CASSLVGRGAADTQYF

V gene: TRBV29-1
J gene: TRBJ1-2
CDR3 protein: CSVEEGQGVLLGYTF

V gene: TRBV15
J gene: TRBJ1-6
CDR3 protein: CATSTWTGVSYNSPLHF

V gene: TRBV7-9
J gene: TRBJ2-5
CDR3 protein: CASSPLGTGITQYF

V gene: TRBV27
J gene: TRBJ2-2
CDR3 protein: CASSYVTNTGELFF

V gene: TRBV7-9
J gene: TRBJ1-5
CDR3 protein: CASSQTDSNQPQHF

V gene: TRBV2
J gene: TRBJ1-1
CDR3 protein: CASSEGDRDTEAFF

V gene: TRBV29-1
J gene: TRBJ1-6
CDR3 protein: CSVALDGGSPLHF

V gene: TRBV7-2
J gene: TRBJ2-1
CDR3 protein: CASRPEGSYYNEQFF

V gene: TRBV4-3
J gene: TRBJ2-1
CDR3 protein: CASSPFGQGINEQFF